This T cell receptor (beta chain) was found in a study of T cell changes during pregnancy in multiple sclerosis. This clone was recorded only once. The data were produced by immunoSEQ multiplex PCR, yet TCRdb's version contains in-frame clones alone and is incomplete. In the table there are about 93,000 clones, almost 95% of which are singletons. This receptor was obtained from a female donor with multiple sclerosis, enrolled in a pregnancy study. Sequences were derived from peripheral blood, sampled after pregnancy.

The CDR3 nucleotides read TGTGCTAGTGGTTTGAGGGTTCCGCGGGACTATGGCTACACCTTC. Translating gives CASGLRVPRDYGYTF. This sequence joins TRBV12-5 and TRBJ1-2; D is ambiguous. CDR3 length: 15 residues. The V end was cut by 2 bases, the J end by 3 bases, with 13 bases between. Germline V CDR1 and CDR2: LGHNT, FRNRAP.